Detailed here is one T cell receptor (beta chain). Its antigen is undetermined. The entry originates in a study of identical twins. Broader study findings: Out-of-frame alpha sequences shared between twins exhibited an excess of low generation probability. Cord blood beta clonotypes that were abundant carried fewer insertions, and memory repertoires showed no such trend.

CDR1 is MGHDK and CDR2 is SYGVNS in the germline V gene. Trimming cost V 5 bases and J 6 bases, with 20 bases left between them. The CDR3 contains 15 residues. Donors uniformly comprised healthy Caucasians. Template switching added a universal primer site; cDNA carried unique molecular identifiers. TCRdb reanalysed the 5' RACE reads using MiXCR and keeps one entry per CDR3 protein. In the table there are some 460,000 distinct CDR3 sequences, 14% of which are singletons. These data are also associated with another study on yellow fever vaccine responses in identical twins.

The genes are TRBV25-1 and TRBJ2-7; D is undetermined. The specimen sequenced was CD4+ T cells sorted from blood. The clonotype was recovered from a woman aged 18-30 years in good health. This chain's CDR3 is CASSPLGRLSSEQYF. The CDR3 bases are TGTGCCAGCAGTCCTTTGGGCCGTCTAAGTTCCGAGCAGTACTTC.